This T cell receptor beta chain is from a study of shared clonotypes between healthy human individuals. Findings and limits, study-wide: Generally, naive subsets came out with larger estimated richness than memory subsets. Clonotypes not shared had lower generation probabilities than those common to all four donors.

Replicate PCRs for sorted subsets used approximately 190 ng DNA; this equaled about 30,000 T cell genomes. In the source study's methods: Without quality scores, immunoSEQ junctional reads could not be filtered like full-length reads. The data were produced by immunoSEQ multiplex PCR, yet TCRdb's version contains in-frame clones alone and is incomplete. From that table come the V and J calls and clone size; the DNA was used to work out D and trimming. The sample has about 2 million clones, approximately 94% seen once. Concerning this clone itself: Its antigen is unidentified.

Naive CD8 populations comprised CD45RO-negative cells positively selected for CCR7, excluding terminally differentiated effector memory CD45RA+ cells. The sequenced sample consisted of naive CD8+ T cells sorted from blood. This TCR was recovered from a man younger than 35 in good health.

DNA of the CDR3: TGTGCCAGCACCCAGTTCCCGAACACAGGGGATCGCTACGAGCAGTACTTC. It specifies CASTQFPNTGDRYEQYF. The V gene is TRBV28, the J gene TRBJ2-7; TRBD1 agrees at 7 bases. CDR1 is MDHEN and CDR2 is SYDVKM in the germline V gene. Losses at the gene ends were 7 bases for V and 3 bases for J; bases not matched to a gene: 18. The CDR3 consists of 17 residues.